The present T cell receptor beta chain was sequenced within a study of OX40 agonist ivuxolimab in advanced cancers. With respect to the entire study: The costimulatory receptor OX40 (CD134) was targeted by ivuxolimab, a fully human IgG2 agonistic monoclonal antibody. Among the approximately 54 dose-escalation patients, around 20 had hepatocellular carcinoma, approximately 15 melanoma, 9 renal cell carcinoma and 9 head and neck cancer. Partial responses were achieved by three dose-escalation patients, of whom one had hepatocellular carcinoma and two had cutaneous melanoma. The paper reports the monotherapy dose-escalation portion (N of about 47 patients) of the phase I ivuxolimab trial. Intravenous ivuxolimab was administered to patients every 2 weeks at six dose levels: 0.01, 0.1, 0.3, 1.5, 3 and 10 mg/kg. Patients were allowed to have had prior anti-PD-1, anti-PD-L1 or anti-CTLA-4 therapy, and 40% of the dose-escalation patients had previously received checkpoint inhibitors. The dose-escalation cohort was roughly 87% male with a mean age of around 62 years, ranging from roughly 23 to 90. The point of sequencing TCRbeta in the periphery was to test whether ivuxolimab changed TCR sequence diversity and drove clonal T-cell expansion. Broader findings and caveats from the paper: In the 0.1-3.0 mg/kg groups, partial responders were among the patients with the lowest normalized peripheral clonal expansion, particularly in CD8+ T cells. After ivuxolimab, expanded clones were on average more numerous among CD8+ T cells than among CD4+ T cells. The antigen specificity of the clonally expanded peripheral T cells was not determined. At doses of 0.1 to 3.0 mg/kg, clonal expansion of both CD4+ and CD8+ T cells in blood was seen between baseline and week 6. Low levels of normalized T-cell clonal expansion were also seen in some patients who did not respond.

This clone was seen a handful of times. There is no known antigen for this receptor. Per-nucleotide qualities are absent, and no much larger clonotype sits a single base away. For sequencing of the TCRbeta CDR3 region, genomic DNA was extracted from the sorted cells. The immunoSEQ Assay was used to sequence the TCRbeta CDR3 regions. Sourced from immuneACCESS, this table was stored by TCRdb with only in-frame sequences that have V and J called. A share of the clones is absent; for the studies checked, an unresolved V gene accounts for under half, and the remainder has no known explanation. The sample table holds 75,000 to 80,000 clones, of which about 87% were seen once. Under 8.5% of the sample is held by the ten biggest clonotypes. The junction carries 16 bases between V and J, which are trimmed by 4 bases and 3 bases respectively. The CDR1 and CDR2 encoded by the germline V gene are SGHDT and YYEEEE. From its cysteine to its phenylalanine, the CDR3 spans 15 amino acids. Only the CDR3 DNA is retained, 45 bases long and in frame from the first base.

Patients with autoimmune disease history or receiving systemic immunosuppression were excluded from the trial. Peripheral blood for TCR sequencing was drawn from every dose cohort at baseline, at cycle 4 day 1 and at cycle 7 day 1. Samples were obtained from an open-label, multicenter, first-in-human phase I dose-escalation trial of ivuxolimab. The trial enrolled adults with locally advanced or metastatic head and neck squamous cell, hepatocellular, melanoma or renal cell carcinoma. Before TCR sequencing, CD4+ T cells and CD8+ T cells were sorted from peripheral blood as separate populations. This sample comprised CD4+ or CD8+ T cells sorted from blood, obtained in a trial of the OX40 agonist ivuxolimab. The sequence derives from an adult with an advanced solid tumor such as melanoma, head and neck, liver or kidney cancer. The sequence is built from TRBV5-6 and TRBJ1-1, with the D gene not confidently named. DNA sequence: TGTGCCAGCAGCCCCCCCTGGGGATCGGACACTGAAGCTTTCTTT. This codes for CASSPPWGSDTEAFF.